The sequence of this T cell receptor (beta chain) was determined in a study of blood T cell repertoires in COVID-19. Using immunoSEQ multiplex PCR, the repertoire was profiled, and TCRdb retains in-frame clones only, with some absent. The sample has around 140,000 clones, 80% to 85% seen once. V lost 3 bases to trimming and J lost 4 bases, with 16 bases between them. CDR1 and CDR2 from the germline V gene are LGHDT and YNNKEL (reference sequence). This CDR3 is 15 amino acids long. The sequence was obtained from a human donor in a cohort sampled during active COVID-19. Sequenced: peripheral blood. The V call is TRBV3-1 (or the pseudogene TRBV3-2), the J call TRBJ2-7; TRBD2 might be the D (6 bases). CDR3: CASSHPRGSRYEQYF. For the CDR3, the DNA is TGTGCCAGCAGCCACCCGCGGGGAAGCCGGTACGAGCAGTACTTC.